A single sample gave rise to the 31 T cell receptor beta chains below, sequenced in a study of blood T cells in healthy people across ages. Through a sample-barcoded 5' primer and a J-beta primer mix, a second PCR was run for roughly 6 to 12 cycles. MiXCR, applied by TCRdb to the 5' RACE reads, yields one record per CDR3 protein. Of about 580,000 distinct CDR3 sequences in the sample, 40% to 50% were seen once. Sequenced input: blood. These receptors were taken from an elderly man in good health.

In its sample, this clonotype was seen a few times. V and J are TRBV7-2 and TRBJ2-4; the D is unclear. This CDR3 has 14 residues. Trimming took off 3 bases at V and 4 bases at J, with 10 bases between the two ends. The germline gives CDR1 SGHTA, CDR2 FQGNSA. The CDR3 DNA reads TGTGCCAGCAGCTTTGTCGCAGTAAAAAACATTCAGTACTTC. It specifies CASSFVAVKNIQYF. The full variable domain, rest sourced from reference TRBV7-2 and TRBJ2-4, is GAGVSQSPSNKVTEKGKDVELRCDPISGHTALYWYRQSLGQGLEFLIYFQGNSAPDKSGLPSDRFSAERTGGSVSTLTIQRTQQEDSAVYLCASSFVAVKNIQYFGAGTRLSVL.

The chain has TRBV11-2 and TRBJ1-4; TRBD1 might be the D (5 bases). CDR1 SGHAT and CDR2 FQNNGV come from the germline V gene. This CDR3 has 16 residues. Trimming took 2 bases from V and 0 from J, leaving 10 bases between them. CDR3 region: CASSLIVGATNEKLFF. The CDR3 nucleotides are TGTGCCAGCAGCTTAATAGTAGGGGCAACTAATGAAAAACTGTTTTTT. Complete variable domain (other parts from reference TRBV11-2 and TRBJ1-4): EAGVAQSPRYKIIEKRQSVAFWCNPISGHATLYWYQQILGQGPKLLIQFQNNGVVDDSQLPKDRFSAERLKGVDSTLKIQPAKLEDSAVYLCASSLIVGATNEKLFFGSGTQLSVL.

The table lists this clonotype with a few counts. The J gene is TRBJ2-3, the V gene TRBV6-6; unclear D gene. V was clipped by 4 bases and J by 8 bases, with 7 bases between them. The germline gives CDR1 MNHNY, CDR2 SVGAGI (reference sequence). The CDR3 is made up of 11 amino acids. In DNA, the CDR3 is TGTGCCAGCAGTTCCACCGGTACGCAGTATTTT. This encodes CASSSTGTQYF.

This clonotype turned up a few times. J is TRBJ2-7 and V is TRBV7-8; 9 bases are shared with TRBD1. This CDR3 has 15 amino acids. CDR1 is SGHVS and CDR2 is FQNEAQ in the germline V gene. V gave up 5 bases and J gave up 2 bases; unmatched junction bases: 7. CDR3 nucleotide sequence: TGTGCCAGCAGCGGACAGGGGCGGAAACCCTACGAGCAGTACTTC. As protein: CASSGQGRKPYEQYF.

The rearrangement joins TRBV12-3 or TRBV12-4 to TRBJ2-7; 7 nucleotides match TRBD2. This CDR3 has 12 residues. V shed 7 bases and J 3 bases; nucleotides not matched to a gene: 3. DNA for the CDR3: TGTGCCAGCACCGGGACTAACTACGAGCAGTACTTC. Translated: CASTGTNYEQYF.

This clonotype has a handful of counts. CDR3 nucleotides: TGCAGCGTCCCCTTCTCGGGAAACACCGGGGAGCTGTTTTTT. This sequence encodes CSVPFSGNTGELFF. The V and J genes are TRBV29-1 and TRBJ2-2; TRBD2 might be the D (5 bases). Germline V gives CDR1 SQVTM, CDR2 ANQGSEA. CDR3 size: 14 residues. V was cut by 6 bases and J by 2 bases, with 13 bases left in between.

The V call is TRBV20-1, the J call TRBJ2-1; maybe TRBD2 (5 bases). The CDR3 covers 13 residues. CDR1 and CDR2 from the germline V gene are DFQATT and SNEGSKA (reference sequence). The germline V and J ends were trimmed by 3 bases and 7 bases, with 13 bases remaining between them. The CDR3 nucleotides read TGCAGTGCTAGTACAGCGGAGATGAATGAGCAGTTCTTC. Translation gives CSASTAEMNEQFF.

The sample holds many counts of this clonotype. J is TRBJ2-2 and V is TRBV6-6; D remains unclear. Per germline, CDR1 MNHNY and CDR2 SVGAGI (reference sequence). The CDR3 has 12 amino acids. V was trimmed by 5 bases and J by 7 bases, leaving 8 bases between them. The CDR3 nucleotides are TGTGCCAGCAGTCCCAGCCTCGGGGAGCTGTTTTTT. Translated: CASSPSLGELFF.

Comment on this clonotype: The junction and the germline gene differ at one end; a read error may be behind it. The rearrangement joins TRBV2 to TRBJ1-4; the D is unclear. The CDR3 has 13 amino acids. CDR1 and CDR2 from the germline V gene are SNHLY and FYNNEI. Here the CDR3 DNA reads TGTGCCAGCCCTGACCCTTGGGGTGAAGAACTGTTTTTT. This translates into CASPDPWGEELFF.

The chain's CDR3 is CASSAPAPWEQYF. As DNA, the CDR3 is TGTGCCAGCAGTGCCCCAGCCCCGTGGGAGCAGTACTTC. V gene TRBV2 combines with J gene TRBJ2-5, with a weak D call TRBD2 (5 bases). This CDR3 spans 13 amino acids. V gave up 4 bases and J gave up 11 bases, with 17 bases separating them. Looked up from germline, CDR1 is SNHLY and CDR2 is FYNNEI.

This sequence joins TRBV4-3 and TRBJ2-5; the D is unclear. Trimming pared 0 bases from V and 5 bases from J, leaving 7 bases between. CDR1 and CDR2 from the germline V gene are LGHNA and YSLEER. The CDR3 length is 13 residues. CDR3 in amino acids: CASSQESRETQYF. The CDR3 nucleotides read TGCGCCAGCAGCCAAGAGAGTCGTGAGACCCAGTACTTC.

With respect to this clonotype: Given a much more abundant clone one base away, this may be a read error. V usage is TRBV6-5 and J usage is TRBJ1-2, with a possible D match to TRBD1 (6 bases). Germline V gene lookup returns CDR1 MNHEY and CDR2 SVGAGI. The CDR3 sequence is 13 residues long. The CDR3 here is CVSSRNRVDGYTF. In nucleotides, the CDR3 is TGTGTCAGCTCAAGGAACAGGGTGGATGGCTACACCTTC.

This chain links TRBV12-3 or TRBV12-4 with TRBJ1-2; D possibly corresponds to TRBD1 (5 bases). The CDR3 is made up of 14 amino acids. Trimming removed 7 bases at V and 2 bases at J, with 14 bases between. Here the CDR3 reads CASTPGLANYGYTF. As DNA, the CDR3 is TGTGCCAGCACCCCGGGACTAGCAAACTATGGCTACACCTTC.

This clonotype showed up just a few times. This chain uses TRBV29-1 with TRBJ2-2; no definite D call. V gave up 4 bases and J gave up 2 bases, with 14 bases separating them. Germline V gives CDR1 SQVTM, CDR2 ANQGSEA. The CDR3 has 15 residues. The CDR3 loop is CSVALRGPNTGELFF. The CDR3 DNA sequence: TGCAGCGTTGCCCTGCGTGGGCCCAACACCGGGGAGCTGTTTTTT.

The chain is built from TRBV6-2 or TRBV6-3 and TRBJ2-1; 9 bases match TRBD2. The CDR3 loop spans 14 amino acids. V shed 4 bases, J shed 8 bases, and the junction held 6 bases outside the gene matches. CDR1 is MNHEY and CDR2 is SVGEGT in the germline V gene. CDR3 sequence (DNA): TGTGCCAGCAGTTTTACGCGGGAGGGTCATGAGCAGTTCTTC. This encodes CASSFTREGHEQFF.

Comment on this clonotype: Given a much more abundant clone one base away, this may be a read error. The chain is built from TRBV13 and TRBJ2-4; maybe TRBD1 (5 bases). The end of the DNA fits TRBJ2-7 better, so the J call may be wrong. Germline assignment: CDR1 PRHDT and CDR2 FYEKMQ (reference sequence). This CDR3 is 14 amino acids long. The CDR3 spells CTSSPRTRPHEQYF. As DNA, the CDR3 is TGTACCAGCAGCCCGCGGACACGTCCCCACGAGCAGTACTTC.

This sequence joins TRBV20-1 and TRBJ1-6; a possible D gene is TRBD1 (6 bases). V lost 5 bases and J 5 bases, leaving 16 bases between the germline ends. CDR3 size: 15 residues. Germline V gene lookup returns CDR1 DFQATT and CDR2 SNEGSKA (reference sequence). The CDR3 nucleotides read TGCAGTGCTTATCCACAGGGACCTAATAATTCACCCCTCCACTTT. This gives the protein CSAYPQGPNNSPLHF.

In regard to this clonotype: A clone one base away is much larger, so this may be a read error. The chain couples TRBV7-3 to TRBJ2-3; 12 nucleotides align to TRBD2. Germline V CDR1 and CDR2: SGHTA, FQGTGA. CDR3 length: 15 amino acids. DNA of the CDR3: TGTGCCAGCAGCCCGACTAGCGGGAGATCTCATACGCGGTATTTT. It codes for CASSPTSGRSHTRYF. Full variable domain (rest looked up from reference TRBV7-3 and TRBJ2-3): GAGVSQTPSNKVTEKGKYVELRCDPISGHTALYWYRQSLGQGPEFLIYFQGTGAADDSGLPNDRFFAVRPEGSVSTLKIQRTERGDSAVYLCASSPTSGRSHTRYFGPGTRLTVL.

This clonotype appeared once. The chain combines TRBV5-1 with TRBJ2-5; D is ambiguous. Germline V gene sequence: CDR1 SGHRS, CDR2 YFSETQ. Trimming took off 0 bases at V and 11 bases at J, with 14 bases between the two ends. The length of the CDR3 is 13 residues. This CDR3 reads CASSLVVGNEQYF. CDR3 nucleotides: TGCGCCAGCAGCTTGGTTGTGGGAAATGAGCAGTACTTC.

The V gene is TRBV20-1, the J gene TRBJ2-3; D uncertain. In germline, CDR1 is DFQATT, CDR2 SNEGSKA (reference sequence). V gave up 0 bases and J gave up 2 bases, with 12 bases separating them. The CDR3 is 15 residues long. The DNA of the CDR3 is TGCAGTGCTAGAGATGCTGGCGGAAACACAGATACGCAGTATTTT. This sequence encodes CSARDAGGNTDTQYF.

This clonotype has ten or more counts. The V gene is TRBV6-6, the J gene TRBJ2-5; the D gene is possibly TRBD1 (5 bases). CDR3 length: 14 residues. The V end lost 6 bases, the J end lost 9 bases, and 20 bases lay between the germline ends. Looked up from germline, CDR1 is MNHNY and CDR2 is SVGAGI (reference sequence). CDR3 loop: CASSQTLGPGSQYF. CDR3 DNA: TGTGCCAGCAGCCAGACCCTGGGGCCTGGGTCCCAGTACTTC.

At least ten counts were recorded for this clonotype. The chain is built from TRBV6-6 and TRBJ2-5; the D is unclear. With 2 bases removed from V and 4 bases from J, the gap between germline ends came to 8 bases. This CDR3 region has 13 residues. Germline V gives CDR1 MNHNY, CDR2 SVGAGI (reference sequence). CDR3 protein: CASSYLIGETQYF. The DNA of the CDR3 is TGTGCCAGCAGTTACCTTATCGGAGAGACCCAGTACTTC.

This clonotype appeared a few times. In DNA, the CDR3 is TGTGCCAGCAGCTCCGCCTACAATCAGCCCCAGCATTTT. Its translation: CASSSAYNQPQHF. This chain links TRBV7-9 with TRBJ1-5; no firm D call. This CDR3 is 13 amino acids long. CDR1 and CDR2 (germline): SEHNR, FQNEAQ (reference sequence). Between the trimmed V and J ends, which lost 4 bases and 3 bases, there was a span of 7 bases.

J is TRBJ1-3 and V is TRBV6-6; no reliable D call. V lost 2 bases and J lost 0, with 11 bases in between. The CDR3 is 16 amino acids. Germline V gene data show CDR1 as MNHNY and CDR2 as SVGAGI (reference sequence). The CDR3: CASSYDGRNSGNTIYF. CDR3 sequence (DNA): TGTGCCAGCAGTTACGATGGACGGAACTCTGGAAACACCATATATTTT.

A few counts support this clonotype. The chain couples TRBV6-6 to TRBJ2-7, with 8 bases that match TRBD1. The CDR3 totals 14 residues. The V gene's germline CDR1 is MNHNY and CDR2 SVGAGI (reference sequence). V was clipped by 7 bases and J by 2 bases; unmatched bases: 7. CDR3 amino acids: CASTDRGQTYEQYF. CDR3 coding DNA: TGTGCCAGCACCGACAGGGGCCAGACCTACGAGCAGTACTTC.

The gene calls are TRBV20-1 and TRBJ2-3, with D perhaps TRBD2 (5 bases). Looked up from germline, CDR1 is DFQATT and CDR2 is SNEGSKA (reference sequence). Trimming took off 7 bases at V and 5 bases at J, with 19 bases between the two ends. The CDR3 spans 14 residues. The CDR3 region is CSVSILASGDTQYF. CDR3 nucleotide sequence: TGCAGTGTTTCCATATTAGCGTCGGGAGATACGCAGTATTTT.

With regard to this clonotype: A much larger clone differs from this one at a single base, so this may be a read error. CDR3 DNA sequence: TGTGCCAGCAGGTCAGGGGGCACGTTCGGGGAGATGTTTTTT. It translates to CASRSGGTFGEMFF. The rearrangement joins TRBV5-5 to TRBJ2-2; 8 bases agree with TRBD1. Germline V gene data show CDR1 as SGHKS and CDR2 as YYEKEE (reference sequence). There are 14 residues in the CDR3. The variable domain in full, completed from reference TRBV5-5 and TRBJ2-2, reads DAGVTQSPTHLIKTRGQQVTLRCSPISGHKSVSWYQQVLGQGPQFIFQYYEKEERGRGNFPDRFSARQFPNYSSELNVNALLLGDSALYLCASRSGGTFGEMFFGEGSRLTVL.

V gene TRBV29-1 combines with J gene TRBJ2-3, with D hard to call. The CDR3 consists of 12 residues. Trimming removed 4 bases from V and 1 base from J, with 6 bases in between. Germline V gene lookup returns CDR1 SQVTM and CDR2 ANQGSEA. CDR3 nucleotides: TGCAGCGTTGTGGAGCGCACAGATACGCAGTATTTT. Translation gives CSVVERTDTQYF.

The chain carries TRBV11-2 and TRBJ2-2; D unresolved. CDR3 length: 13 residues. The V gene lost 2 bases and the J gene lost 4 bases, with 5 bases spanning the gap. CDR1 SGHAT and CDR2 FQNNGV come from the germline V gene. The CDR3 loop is CASSLSPTGELFF. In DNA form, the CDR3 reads TGTGCCAGCAGCTTATCCCCCACCGGGGAGCTGTTTTTT.

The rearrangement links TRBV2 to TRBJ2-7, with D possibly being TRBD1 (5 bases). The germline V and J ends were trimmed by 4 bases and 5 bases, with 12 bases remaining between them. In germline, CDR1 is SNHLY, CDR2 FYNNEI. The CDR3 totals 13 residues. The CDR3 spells CASSGQGPHEQYF. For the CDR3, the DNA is TGTGCCAGCAGTGGGCAGGGTCCTCACGAGCAGTACTTC.

The CDR3 DNA sequence: TGTGCCAGCAGCCAAGTGTCGGCGGGACAAGAGACCCAGTACTTC. Protein sequence: CASSQVSAGQETQYF. The chain is built from TRBV4-2 and TRBJ2-5, with a tentative D call TRBD2 (6 bases). V lost 1 base and J lost 2, with 11 bases in between. The CDR3 covers 15 residues. Germline CDR1 is LGHNA and CDR2 is YNFKEQ.